This TCR beta chain was observed in a study of technical replicates of blood from a handful of donors. CDR1 SGHNT and CDR2 YYREEE come from the germline V gene (reference sequence). The CDR3 consists of 15 residues. V shed 0 bases and J shed 7 bases, with 11 bases lying between them. Using immunoSEQ multiplex PCR, the repertoire was profiled, and TCRdb retains in-frame clones only, with some absent. The data show more than 90,000 clones, approximately 96% seen once. The sample comprised T cells isolated from PBMCs. The sequence came from a human donor in good health. This rearrangement joins TRBV5-4 to TRBJ1-6; D is unresolved. The CDR3 bases are TGTGCCAGCAGCTTGGTTGGCGGATGGAATTCACCCCTCCACTTT. This codes for CASSLVGGWNSPLHF.